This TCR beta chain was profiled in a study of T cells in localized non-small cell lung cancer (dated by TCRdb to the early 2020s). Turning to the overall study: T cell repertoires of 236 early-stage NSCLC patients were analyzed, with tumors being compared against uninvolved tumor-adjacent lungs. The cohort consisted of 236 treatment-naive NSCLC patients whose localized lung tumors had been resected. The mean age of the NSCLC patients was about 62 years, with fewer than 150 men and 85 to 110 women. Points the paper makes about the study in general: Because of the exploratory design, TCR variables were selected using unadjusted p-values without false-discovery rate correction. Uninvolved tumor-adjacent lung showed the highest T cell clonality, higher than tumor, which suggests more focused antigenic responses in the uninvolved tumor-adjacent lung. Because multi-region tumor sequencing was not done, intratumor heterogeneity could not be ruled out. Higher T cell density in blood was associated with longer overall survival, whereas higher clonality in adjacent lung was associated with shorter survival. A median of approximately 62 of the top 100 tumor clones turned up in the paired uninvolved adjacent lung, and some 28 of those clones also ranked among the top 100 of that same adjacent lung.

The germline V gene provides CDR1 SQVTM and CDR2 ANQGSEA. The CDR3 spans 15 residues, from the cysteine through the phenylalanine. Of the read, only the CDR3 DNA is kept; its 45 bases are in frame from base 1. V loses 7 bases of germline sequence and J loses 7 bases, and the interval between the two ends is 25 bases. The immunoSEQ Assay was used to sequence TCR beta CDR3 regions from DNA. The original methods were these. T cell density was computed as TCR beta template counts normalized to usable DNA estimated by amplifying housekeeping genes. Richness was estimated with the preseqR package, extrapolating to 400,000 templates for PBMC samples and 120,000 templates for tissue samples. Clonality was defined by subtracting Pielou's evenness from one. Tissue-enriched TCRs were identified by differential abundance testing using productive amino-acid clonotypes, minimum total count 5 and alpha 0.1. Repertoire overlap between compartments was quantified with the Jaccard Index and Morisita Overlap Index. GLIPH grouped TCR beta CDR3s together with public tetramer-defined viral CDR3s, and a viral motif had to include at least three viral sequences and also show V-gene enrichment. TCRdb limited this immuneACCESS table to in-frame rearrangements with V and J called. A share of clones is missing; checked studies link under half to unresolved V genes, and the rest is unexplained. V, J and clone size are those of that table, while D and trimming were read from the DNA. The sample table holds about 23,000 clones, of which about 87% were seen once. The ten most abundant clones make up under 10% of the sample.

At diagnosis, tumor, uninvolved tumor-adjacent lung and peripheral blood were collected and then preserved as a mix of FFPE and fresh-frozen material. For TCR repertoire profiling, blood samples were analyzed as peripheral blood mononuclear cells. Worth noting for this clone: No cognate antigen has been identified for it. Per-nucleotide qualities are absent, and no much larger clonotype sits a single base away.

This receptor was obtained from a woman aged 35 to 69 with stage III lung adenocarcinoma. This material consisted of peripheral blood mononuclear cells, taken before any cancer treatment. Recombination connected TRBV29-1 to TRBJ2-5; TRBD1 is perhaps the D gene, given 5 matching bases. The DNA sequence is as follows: TGCAGCGCCAGCCTGGCATCGGGCCTTAGGGGGACCCAGTACTTC. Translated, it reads CSASLASGLRGTQYF. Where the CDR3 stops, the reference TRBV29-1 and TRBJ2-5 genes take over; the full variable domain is SAVISQKPSRDICQRGTSLTIQCQVDSQVTMMFWYRQQPGQSLTLIATANQGSEATYESGFVIDKFPISRPNLTFSTLTVSNMSPEDSSIYLCSASLASGLRGTQYFGPGTRLLVL.